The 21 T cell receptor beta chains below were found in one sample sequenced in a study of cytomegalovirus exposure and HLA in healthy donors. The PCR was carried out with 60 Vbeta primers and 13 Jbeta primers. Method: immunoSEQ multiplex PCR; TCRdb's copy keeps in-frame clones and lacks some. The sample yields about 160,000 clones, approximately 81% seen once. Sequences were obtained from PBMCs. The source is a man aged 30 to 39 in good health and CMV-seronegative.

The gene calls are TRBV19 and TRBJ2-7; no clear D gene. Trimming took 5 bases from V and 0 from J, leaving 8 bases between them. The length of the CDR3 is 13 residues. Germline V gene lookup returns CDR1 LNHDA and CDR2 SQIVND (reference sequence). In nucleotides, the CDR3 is TGTGCCAGTAGTTTCTCGGGCTCCTACGAGCAGTACTTC. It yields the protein CASSFSGSYEQYF.

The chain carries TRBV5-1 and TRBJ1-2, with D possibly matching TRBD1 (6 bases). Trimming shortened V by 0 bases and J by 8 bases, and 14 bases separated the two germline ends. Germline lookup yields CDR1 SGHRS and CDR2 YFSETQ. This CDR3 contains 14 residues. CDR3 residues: CASSLGDTPKGYTF. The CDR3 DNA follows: TGCGCCAGCAGCTTGGGGGACACCCCTAAGGGCTACACCTTC.

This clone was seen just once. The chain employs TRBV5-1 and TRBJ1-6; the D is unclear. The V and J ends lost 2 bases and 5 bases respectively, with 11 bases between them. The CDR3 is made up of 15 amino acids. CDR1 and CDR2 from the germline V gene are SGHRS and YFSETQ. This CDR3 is CASSLSGQNNSPLHF. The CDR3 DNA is TGCGCCAGCAGCTTAAGTGGTCAGAATAATTCACCCCTCCACTTT.

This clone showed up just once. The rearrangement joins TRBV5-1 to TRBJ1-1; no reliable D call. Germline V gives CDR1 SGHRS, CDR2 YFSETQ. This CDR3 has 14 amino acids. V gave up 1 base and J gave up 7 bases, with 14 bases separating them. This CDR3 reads CASSLLGGGFEAFF. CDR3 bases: TGCGCCAGCAGCTTGCTAGGAGGAGGGTTTGAAGCTTTCTTT.

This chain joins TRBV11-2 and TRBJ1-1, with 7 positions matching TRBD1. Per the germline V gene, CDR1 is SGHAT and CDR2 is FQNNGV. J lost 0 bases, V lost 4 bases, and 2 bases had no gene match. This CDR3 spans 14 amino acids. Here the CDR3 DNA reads TGTGCCAGCAGCTGGGACAGATTGAACACTGAAGCTTTCTTT. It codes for CASSWDRLNTEAFF.

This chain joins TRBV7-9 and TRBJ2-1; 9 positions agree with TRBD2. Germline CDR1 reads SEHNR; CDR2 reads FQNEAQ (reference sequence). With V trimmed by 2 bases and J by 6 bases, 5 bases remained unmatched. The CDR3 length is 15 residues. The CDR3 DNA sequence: TGTGCCAGCAGCTTATGGACTAGCGCTCCCAATGAGCAGTTCTTC. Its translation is CASSLWTSAPNEQFF.

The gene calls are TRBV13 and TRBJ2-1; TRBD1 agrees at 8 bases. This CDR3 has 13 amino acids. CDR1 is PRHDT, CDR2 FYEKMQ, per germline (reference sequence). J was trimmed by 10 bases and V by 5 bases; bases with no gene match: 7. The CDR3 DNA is TGTGCCAGCAGCCGTCGGACAGGGATGGAGCAGTTCTTC. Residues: CASSRRTGMEQFF.

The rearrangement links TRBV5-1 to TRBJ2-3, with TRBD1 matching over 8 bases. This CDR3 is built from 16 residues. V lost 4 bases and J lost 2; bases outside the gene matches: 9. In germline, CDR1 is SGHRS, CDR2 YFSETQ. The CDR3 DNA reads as TGCGCCAGCAGCCGAACCGGGACAGGCTCCACAGATACGCAGTATTTT. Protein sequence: CASSRTGTGSTDTQYF.

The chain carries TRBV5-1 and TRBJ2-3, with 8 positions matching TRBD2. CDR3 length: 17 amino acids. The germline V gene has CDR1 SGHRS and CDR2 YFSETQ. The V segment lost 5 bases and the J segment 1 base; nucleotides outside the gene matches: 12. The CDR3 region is CASSLSPGGLGTDTQYF. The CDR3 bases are TGCGCCAGCAGTTTATCGCCGGGGGGGCTCGGCACAGATACGCAGTATTTT.

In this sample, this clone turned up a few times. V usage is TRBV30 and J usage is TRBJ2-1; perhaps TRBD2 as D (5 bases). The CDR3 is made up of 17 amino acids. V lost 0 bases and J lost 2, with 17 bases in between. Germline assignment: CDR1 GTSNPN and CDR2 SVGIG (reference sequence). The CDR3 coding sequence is TGTGCCTGGAGTGTATCCCTGGGAGTTCCAGCCTACAATGAGCAGTTCTTC. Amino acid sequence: CAWSVSLGVPAYNEQFF.

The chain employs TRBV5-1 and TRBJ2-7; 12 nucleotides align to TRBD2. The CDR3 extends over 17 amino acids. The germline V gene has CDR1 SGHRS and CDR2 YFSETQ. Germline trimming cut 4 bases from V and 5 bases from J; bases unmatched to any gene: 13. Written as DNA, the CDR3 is TGCGCCAGCAGCCCTAGCGGGGGGGCCTATGGGTCGGACGAGCAGTACTTC. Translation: CASSPSGGAYGSDEQYF. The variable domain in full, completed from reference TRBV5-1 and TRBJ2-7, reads KAGVTQTPRYLIKTRGQQVTLSCSPISGHRSVSWYQQTPGQGLQFLFEYFSETQRNKGNFPGRFSGRQFSNSRSEMNVSTLELGDSALYLCASSPSGGAYGSDEQYFGPGTRLTVT.

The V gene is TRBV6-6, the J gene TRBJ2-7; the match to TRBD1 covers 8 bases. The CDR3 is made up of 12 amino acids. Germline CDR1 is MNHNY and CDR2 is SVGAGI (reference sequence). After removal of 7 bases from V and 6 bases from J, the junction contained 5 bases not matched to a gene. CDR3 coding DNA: TGTGCCAGCACCCCCACAGGGGGCGAGCAGTACTTC. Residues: CASTPTGGEQYF.

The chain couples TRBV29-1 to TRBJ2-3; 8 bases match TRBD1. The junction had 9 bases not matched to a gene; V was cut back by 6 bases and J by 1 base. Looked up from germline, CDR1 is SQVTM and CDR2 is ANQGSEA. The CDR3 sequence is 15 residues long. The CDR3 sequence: CSVDRGSIGTDTQYF. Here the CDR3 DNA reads TGCAGCGTAGACAGGGGAAGTATCGGCACAGATACGCAGTATTTT.

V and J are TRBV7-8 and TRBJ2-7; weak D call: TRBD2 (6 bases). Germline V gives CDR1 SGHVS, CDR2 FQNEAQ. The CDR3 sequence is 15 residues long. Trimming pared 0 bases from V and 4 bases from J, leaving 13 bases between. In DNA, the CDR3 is TGTGCCAGCAGCTTAGCGTTTCAGGGAGGTTACGAGCAGTACTTC. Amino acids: CASSLAFQGGYEQYF. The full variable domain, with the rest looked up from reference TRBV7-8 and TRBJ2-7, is GAGVSQSPRYKVAKRGQDVALRCDPISGHVSLFWYQQALGQGPEFLTYFQNEAQLDKSGLPSDRFFAERPEGSVSTLKIQRTQQEDSAVYLCASSLAFQGGYEQYFGPGTRLTVT.

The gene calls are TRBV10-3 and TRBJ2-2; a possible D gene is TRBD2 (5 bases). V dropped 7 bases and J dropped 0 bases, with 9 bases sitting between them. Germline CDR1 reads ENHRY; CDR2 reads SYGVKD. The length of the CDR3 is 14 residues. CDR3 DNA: TGTGCCATCACCCGAGCGGCGAACACCGGGGAGCTGTTTTTT. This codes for CAITRAANTGELFF.

Written as DNA, the CDR3 is TGTGCCAGCAGCCCACGACAGGGACCCTACGAGCAGTACTTC. This encodes CASSPRQGPYEQYF. The V gene is TRBV28, the J gene TRBJ2-7; 7 bases match TRBD1. The CDR3 is made up of 14 amino acids. V gave up 6 bases and J gave up 2 bases; unmatched junction bases: 7. Germline CDR1 MDHEN, CDR2 SYDVKM.

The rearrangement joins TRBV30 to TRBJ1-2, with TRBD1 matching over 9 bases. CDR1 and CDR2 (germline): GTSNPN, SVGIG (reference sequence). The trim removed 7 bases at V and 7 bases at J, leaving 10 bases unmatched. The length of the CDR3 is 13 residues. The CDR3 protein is CASKTGTGPGYTF. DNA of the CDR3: TGTGCCTCCAAGACCGGGACAGGGCCTGGCTACACCTTC.

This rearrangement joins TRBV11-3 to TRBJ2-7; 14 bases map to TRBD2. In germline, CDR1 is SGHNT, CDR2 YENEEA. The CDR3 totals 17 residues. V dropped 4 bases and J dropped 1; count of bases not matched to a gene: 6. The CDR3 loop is CASSWQGLAGGSYEQYF. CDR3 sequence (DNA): TGTGCCAGCAGCTGGCAAGGACTAGCGGGAGGATCCTACGAGCAGTACTTC.

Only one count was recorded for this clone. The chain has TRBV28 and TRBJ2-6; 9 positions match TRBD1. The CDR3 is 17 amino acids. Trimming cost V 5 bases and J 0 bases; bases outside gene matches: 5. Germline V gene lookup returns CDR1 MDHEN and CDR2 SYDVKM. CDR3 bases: TGTGCCAGCAGTATACAGGGGGCAACCTCTGGGGCCAACGTCCTGACTTTC. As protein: CASSIQGATSGANVLTF.

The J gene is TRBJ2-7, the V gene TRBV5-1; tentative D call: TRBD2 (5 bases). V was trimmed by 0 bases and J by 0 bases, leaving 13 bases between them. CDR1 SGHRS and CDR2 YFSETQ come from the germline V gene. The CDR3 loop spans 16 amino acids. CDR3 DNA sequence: TGCGCCAGCAGCTTGGATGAGAGGGTTAGCTCCTACGAGCAGTACTTC. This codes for CASSLDERVSSYEQYF.

Written as DNA, the CDR3 is TGTGCCAGCAGCCAAAGTTGGCAGGGCACCATATATTTT. The encoded protein is CASSQSWQGTIYF. The rearrangement joins TRBV27 to TRBJ1-3; D is perhaps TRBD1 (5 bases). Germline loops: CDR1 MNHEY, CDR2 SMNVEV (reference sequence). V lost 6 bases, J lost 9 bases, and 15 bases lay in between. CDR3 length: 13 amino acids.